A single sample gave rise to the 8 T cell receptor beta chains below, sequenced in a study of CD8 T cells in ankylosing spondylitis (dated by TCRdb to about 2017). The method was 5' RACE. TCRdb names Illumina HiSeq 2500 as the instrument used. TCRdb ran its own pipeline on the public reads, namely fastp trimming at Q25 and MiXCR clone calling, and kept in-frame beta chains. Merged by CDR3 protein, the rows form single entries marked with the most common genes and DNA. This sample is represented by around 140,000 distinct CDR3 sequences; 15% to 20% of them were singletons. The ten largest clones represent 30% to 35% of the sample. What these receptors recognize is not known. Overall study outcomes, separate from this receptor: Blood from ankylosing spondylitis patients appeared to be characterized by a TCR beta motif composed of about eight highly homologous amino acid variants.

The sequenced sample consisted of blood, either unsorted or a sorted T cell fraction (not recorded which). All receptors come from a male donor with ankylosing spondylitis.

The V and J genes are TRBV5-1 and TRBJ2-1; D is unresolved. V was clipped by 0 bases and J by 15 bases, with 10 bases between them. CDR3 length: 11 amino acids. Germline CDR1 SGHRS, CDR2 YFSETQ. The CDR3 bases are TGCGCCAGCAGCTTGGGACTTGAGTCGTTCTTC. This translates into CASSLGLESFF.

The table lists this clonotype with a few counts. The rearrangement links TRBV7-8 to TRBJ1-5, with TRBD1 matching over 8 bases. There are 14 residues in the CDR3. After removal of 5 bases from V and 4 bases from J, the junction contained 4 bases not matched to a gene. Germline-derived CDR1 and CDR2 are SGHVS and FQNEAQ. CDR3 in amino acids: CASSITGGNQPQHF. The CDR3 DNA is TGTGCCAGCAGCATCACAGGGGGAAATCAGCCCCAGCATTTT.

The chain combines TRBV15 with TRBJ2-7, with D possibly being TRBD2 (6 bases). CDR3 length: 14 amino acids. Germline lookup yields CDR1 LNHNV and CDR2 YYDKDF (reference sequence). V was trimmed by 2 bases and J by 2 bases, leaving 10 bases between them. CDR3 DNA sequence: TGTGCCACCAGCAGAAGTGGGGGGACCTACGAGCAGTACTTC. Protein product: CATSRSGGTYEQYF.

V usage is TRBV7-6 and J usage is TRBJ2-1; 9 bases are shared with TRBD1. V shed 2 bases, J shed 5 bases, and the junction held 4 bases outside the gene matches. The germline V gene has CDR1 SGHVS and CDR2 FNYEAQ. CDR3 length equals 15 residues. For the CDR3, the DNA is TGTGCCAGCAGCTTAACAGGGGGCAACGACAATGAGCAGTTCTTC. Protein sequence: CASSLTGGNDNEQFF.

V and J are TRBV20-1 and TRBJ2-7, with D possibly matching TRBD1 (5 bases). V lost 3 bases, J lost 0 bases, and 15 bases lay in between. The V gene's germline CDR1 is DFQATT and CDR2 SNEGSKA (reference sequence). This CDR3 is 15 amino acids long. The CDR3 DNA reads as TGCAGTGCTAGTGGGATACAAGGGGACTCCTACGAGCAGTACTTC. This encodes CSASGIQGDSYEQYF.

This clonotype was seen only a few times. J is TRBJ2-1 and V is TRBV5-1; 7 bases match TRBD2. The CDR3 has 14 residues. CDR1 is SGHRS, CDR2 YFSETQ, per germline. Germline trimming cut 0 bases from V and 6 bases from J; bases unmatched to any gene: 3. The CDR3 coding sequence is TGCGCCAGCAGCTTGGTCGGCGGGAGCAATGAGCAGTTCTTC. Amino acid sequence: CASSLVGGSNEQFF.

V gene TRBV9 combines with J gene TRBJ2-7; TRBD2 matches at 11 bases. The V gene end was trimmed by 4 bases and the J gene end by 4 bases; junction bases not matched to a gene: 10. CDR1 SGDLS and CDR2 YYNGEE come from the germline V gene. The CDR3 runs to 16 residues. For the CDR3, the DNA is TGTGCCAGCAGCCCTTTCACTAGCGGGAGTGGTTACGAGCAGTACTTC. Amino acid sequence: CASSPFTSGSGYEQYF.

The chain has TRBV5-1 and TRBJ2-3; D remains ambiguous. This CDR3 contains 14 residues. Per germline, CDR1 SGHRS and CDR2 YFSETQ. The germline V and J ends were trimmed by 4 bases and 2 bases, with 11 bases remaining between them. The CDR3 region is CASSEDPLTDTQYF. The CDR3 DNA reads TGCGCCAGCAGCGAGGACCCTCTCACAGATACGCAGTATTTT.